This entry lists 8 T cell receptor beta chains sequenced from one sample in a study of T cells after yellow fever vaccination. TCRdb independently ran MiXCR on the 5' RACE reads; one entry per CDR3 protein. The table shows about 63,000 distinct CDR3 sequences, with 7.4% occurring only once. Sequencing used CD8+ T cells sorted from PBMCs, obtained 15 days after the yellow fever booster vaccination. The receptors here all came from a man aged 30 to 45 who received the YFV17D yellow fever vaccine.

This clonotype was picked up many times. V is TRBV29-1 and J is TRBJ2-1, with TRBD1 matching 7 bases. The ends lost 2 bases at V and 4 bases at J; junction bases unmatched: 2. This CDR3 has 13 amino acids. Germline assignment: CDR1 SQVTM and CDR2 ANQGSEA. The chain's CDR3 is CSVETGEYNEQFF. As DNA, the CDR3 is TGCAGCGTTGAAACAGGGGAATACAATGAGCAGTTCTTC.

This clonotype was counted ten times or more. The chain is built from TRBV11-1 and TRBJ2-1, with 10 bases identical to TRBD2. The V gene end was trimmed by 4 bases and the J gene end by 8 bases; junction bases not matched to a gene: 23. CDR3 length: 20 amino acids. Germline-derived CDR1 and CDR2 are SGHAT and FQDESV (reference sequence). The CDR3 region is CASSSRGDPYIAGGEHEQFF. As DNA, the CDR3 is TGTGCCAGCAGCTCCAGGGGCGATCCCTATATAGCGGGAGGTGAACATGAGCAGTTCTTC. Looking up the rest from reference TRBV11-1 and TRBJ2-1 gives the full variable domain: EAEVAQSPRYKITEKSQAVAFWCDPISGHATLYWYRQILGQGPELLVQFQDESVVDDSQLPKDRFSAERLKGVDSTLKIQPAELGDSAMYLCASSSRGDPYIAGGEHEQFFGPGTRLTVL.

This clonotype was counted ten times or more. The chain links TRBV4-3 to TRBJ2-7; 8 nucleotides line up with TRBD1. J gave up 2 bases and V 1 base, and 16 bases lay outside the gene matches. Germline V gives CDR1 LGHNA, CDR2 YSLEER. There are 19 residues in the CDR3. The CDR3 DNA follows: TGCGCCAGCAGCCAAGTCACTGTGGGTGCAGGGGGCAATCCCTACGAGCAGTACTTC. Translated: CASSQVTVGAGGNPYEQYF.

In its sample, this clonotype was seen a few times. The CDR3 reads CASSSGQGQPQHF. Written as DNA, the CDR3 is TGTGCCAGCAGTTCGGGACAGGGTCAGCCCCAGCATTTT. This rearrangement joins TRBV6-5 to TRBJ1-5; 9 bases fit TRBD1. The germline CDR1 and CDR2 sequences are MNHEY and SVGAGI. V gave up 4 bases and J gave up 6 bases; unmatched junction bases: 1. This CDR3 comprises 13 residues.

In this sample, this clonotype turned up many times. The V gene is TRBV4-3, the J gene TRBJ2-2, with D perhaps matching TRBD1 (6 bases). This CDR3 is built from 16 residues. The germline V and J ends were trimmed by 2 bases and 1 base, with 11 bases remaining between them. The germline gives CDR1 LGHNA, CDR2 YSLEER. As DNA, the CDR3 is TGCGCCAGCAGCCAACCCCTGGGACAGAACACCGGGGAGCTGTTTTTT. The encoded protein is CASSQPLGQNTGELFF.

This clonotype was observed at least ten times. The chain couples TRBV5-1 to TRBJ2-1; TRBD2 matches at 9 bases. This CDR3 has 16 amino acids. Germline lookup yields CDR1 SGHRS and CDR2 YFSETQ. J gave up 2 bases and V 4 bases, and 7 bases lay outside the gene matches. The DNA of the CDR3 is TGCGCCAGCAGCGAAGCGGGAGGTCCCCCCTACAATGAGCAGTTCTTC. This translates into CASSEAGGPPYNEQFF.

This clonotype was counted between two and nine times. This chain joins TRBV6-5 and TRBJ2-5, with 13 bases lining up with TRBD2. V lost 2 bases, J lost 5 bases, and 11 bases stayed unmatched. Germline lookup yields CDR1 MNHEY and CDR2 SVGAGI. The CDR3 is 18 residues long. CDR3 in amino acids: CASSYDWRTSGSKETQYF. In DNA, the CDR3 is TGTGCCAGCAGTTACGATTGGAGGACTAGCGGGAGTAAGGAGACCCAGTACTTC.

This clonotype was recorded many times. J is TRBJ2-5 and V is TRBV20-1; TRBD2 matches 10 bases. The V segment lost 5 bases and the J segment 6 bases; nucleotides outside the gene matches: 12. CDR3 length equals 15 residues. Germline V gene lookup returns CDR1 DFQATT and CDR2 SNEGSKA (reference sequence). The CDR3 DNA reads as TGCAGTGCTTTCCATTTAGCGGGAGGTTTTAAGACCCAGTACTTC. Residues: CSAFHLAGGFKTQYF.